A selection of T cell receptor beta chains follows, all from one sample in a study of T cells in Graves' hyperthyroidism and ophthalmopathy. TCRdb independently ran MiXCR on the multiplex PCR reads; one entry per CDR3 protein. The table shows about 410,000 distinct CDR3 sequences, with roughly 14% occurring only once. The sample consisted of blood. These receptors originate from a man aged 18 to 29 with Graves' ophthalmopathy. CDR3s include the opening cysteine and the closing phenylalanine or tryptophan. The D gene is left open where the match is weak. Size tells how often a clone was seen (once, few, many) or the class of an expanded clone, and some rows leave it out.

j_call	clone_size	v_call	d_call	cdr3_aa	cdr3_nt
TRBJ2-1	-	TRBV20-1	TRBD2	CSANLAGVDEQFF	TGCAGTGCTAATCTAGCGGGAGTAGATGAGCAGTTCTTC
TRBJ1-2	many	TRBV10-3	TRBD1	CAISTAQGVGNYGYTF	TGTGCCATCTCGACGGCACAGGGGGTGGGTAACTATGGCTACACCTTC
TRBJ2-7	many	TRBV12-3/TRBV12-4	TRBD2	CASSLQTSGRAEQYF	TGTGCCAGCAGTTTACAGACTAGCGGGAGGGCCGAGCAGTACTTC
TRBJ2-7	many	TRBV6-1	-	CASKEVAGSYEQYF	TGTGCCAGCAAAGAGGTGGCGGGATCCTACGAGCAGTACTTC
TRBJ2-7	-	TRBV25-1	-	CASSGRAVRSDEQYF	TGTGCCAGCAGTGGGCGGGCAGTCAGGTCCGACGAGCAGTACTTC
TRBJ1-6	many	TRBV5-1	-	CASSLGGAGISPLHF	TGCGCCAGCAGCTTGGGTGGGGCCGGAATTTCACCCCTCCACTTT
TRBJ2-2	many	TRBV11-2	TRBD2	CAIDRLAGFAGELFF	TGTGCCATCGATAGACTAGCGGGGTTCGCCGGGGAGCTGTTTTTT
TRBJ2-1	many	TRBV7-6	-	CASSQQGSEQFF	TGTGCCAGCAGCCAACAGGGAAGTGAGCAGTTCTTC
TRBJ2-1	many	TRBV10-3	-	CAISDGYEQFF	TGTGCCATCAGTGATGGGTACGAGCAGTTCTTC
TRBJ1-6	many	TRBV5-1	TRBD1	CASSLEAGQGNSPLHF	TGCGCCAGCAGCTTGGAGGCGGGACAGGGTAATTCACCCCTCCACTTT
TRBJ1-2	few	TRBV25-1	-	CASSQYGTDGYTF	TGTGCCAGCAGTCAATACGGGACGGACGGCTACACCTTC
TRBJ1-1	many	TRBV5-1	TRBD1	CASSLLGTETEAFF	TGCGCCAGCAGCTTGCTCGGGACAGAAACTGAAGCTTTCTTT
TRBJ2-3	many	TRBV2	TRBD1	CASTRDRGSDTQYF	TGTGCCAGCACCCGGGACAGGGGCTCAGATACGCAGTATTTT
TRBJ2-5	many	TRBV3-1	-	CASSHLDWAAAQYF	TGTGCCAGCAGCCACCTGGACTGGGCCGCGGCCCAGTACTTC
TRBJ2-5	many	TRBV9	TRBD2	CASSVSLAGDVQETQYF	TGTGCCAGCAGCGTAAGTCTTGCGGGAGACGTCCAAGAGACCCAGTACTTC
TRBJ2-6	many	TRBV12-3/TRBV12-4	-	CASSSLRIVGHSGANVLTF	TGTGCCAGCAGTTCCCTCAGGATTGTGGGCCACTCTGGGGCCAACGTCCTGACTTTC
TRBJ2-3	many	TRBV7-9	TRBD2	CASSHTPGLAFPRTDTQYF	TGTGCCAGCAGCCACACGCCGGGACTAGCGTTCCCGCGCACAGATACGCAGTATTTT
TRBJ2-3	many	TRBV5-1	-	CASSLSGFARSTDTQYF	TGCGCCAGCAGCTTGAGTGGGTTTGCGAGAAGCACAGATACGCAGTATTTT
TRBJ2-3	many	TRBV18	-	CASSNTDTQYF	TGTGCCAGCTCAAACACAGATACGCAGTATTTT
TRBJ2-7	many	TRBV12-3/TRBV12-4	TRBD2	CASSQPLAGGFEQYF	TGTGCCAGCAGCCAACCTCTAGCGGGGGGTTTCGAGCAGTACTTC
TRBJ2-2	many	TRBV28	-	CASSFLANTGELFF	TGTGCCAGCAGTTTTTTGGCGAACACCGGGGAGCTGTTTTTT
TRBJ1-5	many	TRBV13	-	CASSLGGPLSNQPQHF	TGTGCCAGCAGCTTAGGCGGGCCGCTTAGCAATCAGCCCCAGCATTTT
TRBJ2-5	many	TRBV9	TRBD2	CASSVLAGGQETQYF	TGTGCCAGCAGCGTCTTAGCGGGGGGCCAAGAGACCCAGTACTTC
TRBJ1-6	many	TRBV6-1	TRBD1	CASSSHPVHRGTSPLHF	TGTGCCAGCAGTTCCCATCCCGTGCACAGGGGTACATCACCCCTCCACTTT
TRBJ2-3	many	TRBV7-9	-	CASSLLGGASTDTQYF	TGTGCCAGCAGCCTCCTCGGGGGAGCAAGCACAGATACGCAGTATTTT
TRBJ2-7	few	TRBV6-2/TRBV6-3	TRBD2	CASSYRMGRGFSYEQYF	TGTGCCAGCAGTTACAGGATGGGGCGGGGGTTCTCCTACGAGCAGTACTTC
TRBJ2-3	many	TRBV10-3	-	CAISDRTWYADTQYF	TGTGCCATCAGTGACCGGACTTGGTATGCAGATACGCAGTATTTT
TRBJ2-2	many	TRBV11-2	TRBD2	CASSSSLAGGTLSGELFF	TGTGCCAGCAGCTCAAGTTTAGCGGGAGGCACTTTAAGCGGGGAGCTGTTTTTT
TRBJ1-4	many	TRBV6-1	-	CASRKGGEKLFF	TGTGCCAGCCGGAAGGGAGGTGAAAAACTGTTTTTT
TRBJ1-6	many	TRBV18	TRBD1	CASSPEGQGDSPLHF	TGTGCCAGCTCACCAGAGGGACAGGGGGATTCACCCCTCCACTTT
TRBJ2-7	-	TRBV2	-	CASSVWGRTTWEQYF	TGTGCCAGCAGTGTGTGGGGAAGGACTACGTGGGAGCAGTACTTC
TRBJ2-1	many	TRBV7-9	-	CASSLRGIGYNEQFF	TGTGCCAGCAGCTTACGCGGGATCGGGTACAATGAGCAGTTCTTC
TRBJ2-5	many	TRBV27	-	CASSYGGGLGTQYF	TGTGCCAGCAGTTACGGTGGGGGGTTGGGGACCCAGTACTTC
TRBJ1-5	many	TRBV15	TRBD1	CATSSVHRGGNQPQHF	TGTGCCACCAGCAGCGTGCACAGGGGAGGGAATCAGCCCCAGCATTTT
TRBJ2-7	-	TRBV15	-	CATSSSRDFYEQYF	TGTGCCACCAGCAGCAGCCGGGACTTCTACGAGCAGTACTTC
TRBJ2-1	many	TRBV6-1	TRBD2	CASSTRTSGSYNEQFF	TGTGCCAGCAGTACGAGGACTAGCGGGAGTTACAATGAGCAGTTCTTC